This TCR beta chain was profiled in a study of shared clonotypes between healthy human individuals. Researchers partitioned CD4+ cells into CD45RA+ naive and CD45RA-negative memory subsets. This CDR3 has 16 residues. Trimming removed 6 bases from V and 3 bases from J, with 21 bases in between. Germline values: CDR1 ENHRY, CDR2 SYGVKD. When replicate PCRs were run on sorted subsets, they used about 220 ng DNA, about 31,000 T cell genomes. Sequenced by immunoSEQ multiplex PCR; TCRdb stores in-frame clones only, minus some. Here the sample spans roughly 2,300,000 clones, 85% to 95% being singletons. The sample consisted of naive CD4+ T cells from PBMCs. The subset is: CD45RA+ positively selected. This receptor was identified in a man aged 18 to 30 in good health. Some clones in this sample may be carry-over from other donors' samples. This chain links TRBV10-3 with TRBJ2-7, with D perhaps matching TRBD2 (6 bases). The CDR3 reads CAISGAPARLVYEQYF. CDR3 sequence (DNA): TGTGCCATCAGCGGAGCCCCCGCCCGACTAGTCTACGAGCAGTACTTC.